This T cell receptor beta chain was sequenced in a study of beta chain features in type 1 diabetes. Germline V gene lookup returns CDR1 LGHNT and CDR2 FRNRAP. The CDR3 is 13 residues long. Trimming took off 4 bases at V and 9 bases at J, with 16 bases between the two ends. Sequenced material consisted of expressed TCRB transcripts (all of the isolated RNA was reverse transcribed). Generated by immunoSEQ multiplex PCR, the TCRdb table keeps only in-frame clones and is missing some. The repertoire holds about 930,000 clones, with roughly a sixth as singletons. Study-wide findings and caveats: Type 1 diabetes patients had VDJ junctions that carried fewer insertions and more deletions. Across patients, naive, central memory and Treg TCRB repertoires exhibited apparently greater similarity than was observed across healthy donors. Any HLA effect on TCRB rearrangement was left unresolved by small sub-analyses.

This clone was seen once. Its antigen is not known. The chain employs TRBV12-5 and TRBJ2-7; possibly TRBD1 for D (6 bases). The material sequenced was naive CD4+ T cells from blood. This receptor was obtained from a woman younger than 35 in good health. CDR3 sequence reads: CASGSYGSQGQYF. The CDR3 DNA reads TGTGCTAGTGGTTCCTACGGCTCACAGGGGCAGTACTTC.